Shown below are 10 T cell receptor beta chains from a single sample sequenced in a study of T cells in Graves' hyperthyroidism and ophthalmopathy. TCR beta CDR3 regions were amplified from RNA transcripts. Carried out on the TCR CDR3, a first-round RT-PCR used the HTBI primer set. TCRdb passed the multiplex PCR reads through MiXCR, listing each CDR3 protein once. The sample records 250,000 to 300,000 distinct CDR3 sequences, about an eighth being singletons. Sample: blood. Source of these receptors: a young woman with Graves' hyperthyroidism that later progressed to Graves' ophthalmopathy.

This clonotype was detected many times. The chain links TRBV7-2 to TRBJ2-3; tentative D call: TRBD2 (5 bases). Germline loops: CDR1 SGHTA, CDR2 FQGNSA. V was pared by 5 bases and J by 6 bases, with 18 bases between. The length of the CDR3 is 15 residues. CDR3 sequence: CASSERGLASDTQYF. The CDR3 DNA is TGTGCCAGCAGCGAAAGAGGGCTAGCATCGGATACGCAGTATTTT.

This clonotype occurred many times. The genes are TRBV11-2 and TRBJ2-1; D tentatively reads TRBD1 or TRBD2 (5 bases each). Trimming removed 4 bases from V and 0 bases from J, with 22 bases in between. From germline, CDR1 is SGHAT and CDR2 FQNNGV. This CDR3 has 19 residues. The CDR3 bases are TGTGCCAGCAGCTATAGGGTTGGGGGTATCGATAGCTCCTACAATGAGCAGTTCTTC. It specifies CASSYRVGGIDSSYNEQFF.

The chain is built from TRBV6-5 and TRBJ2-7; unclear D gene. V was cut by 0 bases and J by 7 bases, with 13 bases left in between. The V gene's germline CDR1 is MNHEY and CDR2 SVGAGI. This CDR3 has 14 amino acids. The CDR3 reads CASSYSTSTREQYF. The CDR3 nucleotides read TGTGCCAGCAGTTACTCGACCTCGACCAGGGAGCAGTACTTC.

This clonotype was counted ten times or more. V and J are TRBV11-2 and TRBJ2-7; D is uncertain. There are 12 residues in the CDR3. V gave up 2 bases and J gave up 6 bases, with 8 bases separating them. CDR1 and CDR2 (germline): SGHAT, FQNNGV. CDR3 loop: CASSLSNREQYF. The DNA for the CDR3 is TGTGCCAGCAGCTTATCCAATCGCGAGCAGTACTTC.

This sequence joins TRBV4-1 and TRBJ2-3; TRBD2 matches 14 bases. The V and J ends lost 4 bases and 5 bases, in that order; junction bases with no gene match: 8. CDR3 length: 17 residues. The germline gives CDR1 MGHRA, CDR2 YSYEKL. The CDR3 DNA follows: TGCGCCAGCAGCCGAAAGACTAGCGGGAGGGATGTAGATACGCAGTATTTT. Its protein product is CASSRKTSGRDVDTQYF.

This clonotype has only a few counts. This chain joins TRBV20-1 and TRBJ2-7, with 7 bases lining up with TRBD2. The junction had 14 bases not matched to a gene; V was cut back by 6 bases and J by 0 bases. This CDR3 is 16 amino acids long. Germline lookup yields CDR1 DFQATT and CDR2 SNEGSKA (reference sequence). CDR3 protein: CSAIPGLAESSYEQYF. In nucleotides, the CDR3 is TGCAGTGCGATCCCGGGCCTAGCGGAGAGCTCCTACGAGCAGTACTTC.

This clonotype has a count of ten or more. The chain uses TRBV20-1 and TRBJ2-7; the D gene could be TRBD1 or TRBD2 (5 bases each). The germline V and J ends were trimmed by 2 bases and 4 bases, with 21 bases remaining between them. CDR3 length: 16 amino acids. Germline CDR1 reads DFQATT; CDR2 reads SNEGSKA (reference sequence). The CDR3 sequence is CSARPPPGRGGYEQYF. The CDR3 coding sequence is TGCAGTGCTAGACCCCCTCCGGGAAGGGGTGGGTACGAGCAGTACTTC.

Many counts were recorded for this clonotype. The chain recombines TRBV7-3 with TRBJ2-2, with a tentative D call TRBD1 (6 bases). CDR1 and CDR2 (germline): SGHTA, FQGTGA. The germline V and J ends were trimmed by 2 bases and 3 bases, with 13 bases remaining between them. The CDR3 covers 16 residues. The CDR3 nucleotides are TGTGCCAGCAGCTTAGGGACAAGCCCCCACACCGGGGAGCTGTTTTTT. Translated, it gives CASSLGTSPHTGELFF.

The chain combines TRBV20-1 with TRBJ2-2, with 8 bases lining up with TRBD2. The germline gives CDR1 DFQATT, CDR2 SNEGSKA (reference sequence). This CDR3 has 14 amino acids. With 5 bases clipped from V and 0 bases from J, the junction kept 2 bases outside the gene matches. The DNA of the CDR3 is TGCAGTGCTGGTAGCGGGACGAACACCGGGGAGCTGTTTTTT. Its translation: CSAGSGTNTGELFF.

This clonotype has more than one count but fewer than ten. The J gene is TRBJ1-3, the V gene TRBV11-2; D is undetermined. Germline loops: CDR1 SGHAT, CDR2 FQNNGV. Trimming stripped 5 bases from V and 2 bases from J, with 7 bases between. This CDR3 is built from 13 residues. DNA of the CDR3: TGTGCCAGCAGCAAAGGCCCTGGAAACACCATATATTTT. Residues: CASSKGPGNTIYF.